The text below deals with one T cell receptor beta chain. The sample is drawn from a study of T cell changes during pregnancy in multiple sclerosis. From germline, CDR1 is MNHEY and CDR2 SVGAGI. V lost 6 bases and J lost 5, with 10 bases in between. There are 12 residues in the CDR3. Method: immunoSEQ multiplex PCR; TCRdb's copy keeps in-frame clones and lacks some. The table has tens of thousands of clones, around 92% seen once. The chain joins TRBV6-5 to TRBJ1-1; D possibly corresponds to TRBD1 (6 bases). The specimen comprised peripheral blood, sampled in the third trimester of pregnancy. The source is a female donor in good health, enrolled as a control in a pregnancy study. CDR3 residues: CASRTGTTEAFF. In DNA, the CDR3 is TGTGCCAGCAGGACAGGAACTACTGAAGCTTTCTTT.